This T cell receptor (beta chain) was recovered during a study of human T cells and chemical hapten exposure. This clonotype was counted a few times. The antigen remains undetermined. The sample's time point: patch test 2, 6 weeks after DPC sensitization. The treatment is: therapeutic diphenylcyclopropenone sensitization with weekly scalp DPC. TCRdb recomputed calls from the RACE reads with MiXCR, one row per CDR3 protein. The repertoire holds around 67,000 distinct CDR3 sequences, with 7.5% to 9.5% as singletons. Germline V gene sequence: CDR1 LGHDT, CDR2 YNNKEL (reference sequence). The CDR3 is made up of 12 amino acids. V was trimmed by 6 bases and J by 1 base, leaving 6 bases between them. Study results and limitations: Alopecia affected the donors, so their immune response may differ from healthy people's. With regard to DPC sensitization, TCRs above 1 in 1000 frequency did not change. In comparison with controls, expanded TCRs gave rise to a significantly larger number of large CDR3 similarity clusters.

The material sequenced was whole blood, taken in connection with sensitization to the hapten diphenylcyclopropenone (DPC). The receptor comes from a woman in her fifties or sixties with alopecia areata. Some clones in this sample may be carry-over from other donors' samples. J is TRBJ1-1 and V is TRBV3-1; no clear D. The CDR3 is CASRLGNTEAFF. CDR3 nucleotide sequence: TGTGCCAGCAGGCTGGGGAACACTGAAGCTTTCTTT. The full variable domain, its missing parts supplied by reference TRBV3-1 and TRBJ1-1, is DTAVSQTPKYLVTQMGNDKSIKCEQNLGHDTMYWYKQDSKKFLKIMFSYNNKELIINETVPNRFSPKSPDKAHLNLHINSLELGDSAVYFCASRLGNTEAFFGQGTRLTVV.